The 20 T cell receptor beta chains given below trace back to one sample, sequenced in a study of T-cell memory formation after mild COVID-19. In TCRdb, the 5' RACE reads were re-called with MiXCR into one record per CDR3 protein. The profile covers fewer than 650,000 distinct CDR3 sequences, with 17% appearing a single time and around 8.1% taken by the ten largest. Sequenced sample: PBMCs or a T cell subset sorted from them (not recorded which). Source of these receptors: an adult woman who had mild COVID-19 (a few samples of this study predate the infection). Cell type and time point are not known.

The V and J genes are TRBV2 and TRBJ2-3; D is perhaps TRBD1 (5 bases). Germline loops: CDR1 SNHLY, CDR2 FYNNEI. The CDR3 is 15 residues long. V lost 6 bases and J lost 1, with 14 bases in between. The DNA for the CDR3 is TGTGCCAGCAGCCTAGGGGTTCGGCGCACAGATACGCAGTATTTT. Protein: CASSLGVRRTDTQYF.

The rearrangement joins TRBV9 to TRBJ2-7, with D unclear. V was trimmed by 0 bases and J by 0 bases, leaving 10 bases between them. The germline CDR1 and CDR2 sequences are SGDLS and YYNGEE. The CDR3 has 15 amino acids. CDR3 loop: CASSVEADHSYEQYF. The DNA of the CDR3 is TGTGCCAGCAGCGTAGAAGCAGACCACTCCTACGAGCAGTACTTC.

In this sample, this clonotype turned up many times. The chain joins TRBV18 to TRBJ2-3; 9 nucleotides align to TRBD1. The CDR3 has 16 residues. The germline V gene encodes CDR1 KGHSH and CDR2 LQKENI. V lost 0 bases to trimming and J lost 4 bases; unmatched junction nucleotides: 5. The CDR3 protein is CASSPPNRGRADTQYF. The CDR3 DNA is TGTGCCAGCTCACCACCGAACAGGGGGCGAGCAGATACGCAGTATTTT.

The chain carries TRBV12-3 or TRBV12-4 and TRBJ2-7; 10 positions agree with TRBD2. J gave up 1 base and V 2 bases, and 14 bases lay outside the gene matches. This CDR3 comprises 19 residues. The CDR3 DNA is TGTGCCAGCAGTTTACTCGAAGTAGCGGGGGGCCCAAAGTCCTACGAGCAGTACTTC. This sequence encodes CASSLLEVAGGPKSYEQYF.

The chain has TRBV6-6 and TRBJ2-5; 11 positions match TRBD2. The junction had 6 bases not matched to a gene; V was cut back by 5 bases and J by 1 base. The CDR3 runs 16 residues. From germline, CDR1 is MNHNY and CDR2 SVGAGI (reference sequence). In DNA, the CDR3 is TGTGCCAGCAGTCGCTCCGGGACTAGCGGCCAAGAGACCCAGTACTTC. This codes for CASSRSGTSGQETQYF.

Only a few counts were recorded for this clonotype. The rearrangement links TRBV20-1 to TRBJ1-1; TRBD1 matches at 11 bases. Per germline, CDR1 DFQATT and CDR2 SNEGSKA (reference sequence). The CDR3 is 16 amino acids. Trimming at V came to 0 bases and at J to 5 bases, leaving 8 bases not matched to a gene. The CDR3 spells CSARDLRTGGFTEAFF. The CDR3 DNA reads as TGCAGTGCTAGAGATCTACGGACAGGGGGCTTTACTGAAGCTTTCTTT.

This clonotype has just a few counts. The chain recombines TRBV30 with TRBJ2-1; D is undetermined. Looked up from germline, CDR1 is GTSNPN and CDR2 is SVGIG (reference sequence). The CDR3 has 13 residues. Trimming removed 0 bases at V and 6 bases at J, with 9 bases between. The CDR3 loop reads CAWSVWTGNEQFF. The CDR3 DNA reads as TGTGCCTGGAGTGTTTGGACGGGCAATGAGCAGTTCTTC.

This clonotype was observed a few times. The rearrangement links TRBV20-1 to TRBJ2-2; D is uncertain. V shed 5 bases and J shed 8 bases, with 12 bases lying between them. The CDR3 runs 12 residues. From germline, CDR1 is DFQATT and CDR2 SNEGSKA (reference sequence). DNA for the CDR3: TGCAGTGCTGTGGTCGACCCTGGGGAGCTGTTTTTT. Its translation is CSAVVDPGELFF.

This clonotype was picked up a small number of times. This rearrangement joins TRBV9 to TRBJ1-3; 7 bases are shared with TRBD1. Germline trimming cut 4 bases from V and 0 bases from J; bases unmatched to any gene: 4. The CDR3 runs to 15 residues. Germline V gene data show CDR1 as SGDLS and CDR2 as YYNGEE. CDR3 region: CASSPGQASGNTIYF. The CDR3 coding sequence is TGTGCCAGCAGCCCCGGACAGGCCTCTGGAAACACCATATATTTT.

This clonotype was counted a few times. V and J are TRBV12-3 or TRBV12-4 and TRBJ2-4; D is perhaps TRBD1 (5 bases). V lost 3 bases to trimming and J lost 0 bases, with 6 bases between them. The CDR3 is made up of 14 amino acids. CDR3 nucleotides: TGTGCCAGCAGTTTTGGGGCAGCCAAAAACATTCAGTACTTC. It encodes CASSFGAAKNIQYF.

There are many counts of this clonotype. V is TRBV7-8 and J is TRBJ2-7; no reliable D call. V lost 6 bases to trimming and J lost 6 bases, with 15 bases between them. Germline assignment: CDR1 SGHVS and CDR2 FQNEAQ. The CDR3 spans 13 residues. The DNA of the CDR3 is TGTGCCAGCAGACCCGAGCAATTCGGCGAGCAGTACTTC. Its translation: CASRPEQFGEQYF.

The table lists this clonotype with many counts. This chain uses TRBV5-1 with TRBJ1-1, with 8 nucleotides matching TRBD1. V lost 0 bases, J lost 0 bases, and 1 base stayed unmatched. The CDR3 length is 15 residues. Germline V CDR1 and CDR2: SGHRS, YFSETQ. CDR3 sequence (DNA): TGCGCCAGCAGCTTGGGGACAGGGCTGAACACTGAAGCTTTCTTT. Protein: CASSLGTGLNTEAFF.

The CDR3 coding sequence is TGCGCCAGCAGCCAAGATGGGGGCAGGGGCGCGCATGGCTACACCTTC. It specifies CASSQDGGRGAHGYTF. J is TRBJ1-2 and V is TRBV4-3; weak D call: TRBD1 (6 bases). The CDR3 runs to 16 residues. Germline V gene data show CDR1 as LGHNA and CDR2 as YSLEER. Trimming took off 0 bases at V and 6 bases at J, with 17 bases between the two ends.

The chain couples TRBV20-1 to TRBJ1-1, with 7 bases matching TRBD1. Germline-derived CDR1 and CDR2 are DFQATT and SNEGSKA (reference sequence). The CDR3 totals 14 residues. Trimming cost V 5 bases and J 1 base; bases outside gene matches: 7. The CDR3 here is CSAEQGLKNTEAFF. CDR3 sequence (DNA): TGCAGTGCTGAACAGGGGCTAAAGAACACTGAAGCTTTCTTT.

This clonotype was detected only a few times. V usage is TRBV12-3 or TRBV12-4 and J usage is TRBJ2-3, with 9 bases fitting TRBD2. The CDR3 contains 14 residues. Unmatched junction bases numbered 4, after V lost 8 bases and J lost 1 base. In nucleotides, the CDR3 is TGTGCCAGCGCGACTAGCGGAGGCACAGATACGCAGTATTTT. Its translation: CASATSGGTDTQYF.

This clonotype was picked up many times. V is TRBV7-2 and J is TRBJ1-2; a possible D gene is TRBD1 (5 bases). There are 15 residues in the CDR3. V was cut by 5 bases and J by 0 bases, with 13 bases left in between. CDR1 and CDR2 from the germline V gene are SGHTA and FQGNSA. The CDR3 sequence: CASSPSGATNYGYTF. The DNA of the CDR3 is TGTGCCAGCAGCCCCAGCGGGGCTACTAACTATGGCTACACCTTC.

Only a few counts were recorded for this clonotype. This chain links TRBV12-3 or TRBV12-4 with TRBJ1-2; D perhaps matches TRBD1 (5 bases). The CDR3 runs 12 residues. The V gene lost 3 bases and the J gene lost 4 bases, with 6 bases spanning the gap. CDR3 region: CASSLTVYGYTF. In DNA form, the CDR3 reads TGTGCCAGCAGTTTGACAGTCTATGGCTACACCTTC.

This clonotype was found a few times. The rearrangement links TRBV7-9 to TRBJ1-6; D not certain. The CDR3 has 14 residues. CDR1 and CDR2 (germline): SEHNR, FQNEAQ (reference sequence). V was pared by 1 base and J by 10 bases, with 11 bases between. CDR3 amino acids: CASSLEDRKSPLHF. The CDR3 DNA reads as TGTGCCAGCAGCTTAGAAGACCGCAAGTCACCCCTCCACTTT.

This clonotype showed up just a few times. The rearrangement joins TRBV7-2 to TRBJ2-2; 7 bases are a match to TRBD1. Trimming at V came to 5 bases and at J to 5 bases, leaving 11 bases not matched to a gene. This CDR3 region has 16 residues. The germline CDR1 and CDR2 sequences are SGHTA and FQGNSA. As DNA, the CDR3 is TGTGCCAGCAGCCCCAGACAGGGTGTGCGGACCGGGGAGCTGTTTTTT. Translated: CASSPRQGVRTGELFF.

The rearrangement links TRBV15 to TRBJ2-7, with 7 bases identical to TRBD2. V lost 1 base, J lost 2 bases, and 8 bases stayed unmatched. There are 16 residues in the CDR3. Germline CDR1 reads LNHNV; CDR2 reads YYDKDF (reference sequence). As DNA, the CDR3 is TGTGCCACCAGCAGAGGGAACGGGGGGTCCACCTACGAGCAGTACTTC. Translation: CATSRGNGGSTYEQYF.